The next 16 T cell receptor beta chains were all read from a single sample in a study of T cells in Graves' hyperthyroidism and ophthalmopathy. Amplification targeted TCR beta CDR3 regions from RNA transcripts. A first-round RT-PCR of the TCR CDR3 used the HTBI primer set. TCRdb analysed the multiplex PCR reads with MiXCR anew, one entry per CDR3 protein. The data contain 250,000 or so distinct CDR3 sequences, roughly 15% of them singletons. Material: blood. The receptors shown here come from a woman in her thirties or forties with Graves' hyperthyroidism that later progressed to Graves' ophthalmopathy.

V is TRBV19 and J is TRBJ2-1, with a possible D match to TRBD2 (6 bases). The CDR3 covers 17 residues. The V gene lost 5 bases and the J gene lost 1 base, with 18 bases spanning the gap. The germline V gene encodes CDR1 LNHDA and CDR2 SQIVND (reference sequence). The CDR3 reads CASSLLKTRLSYNEQFF. The CDR3 nucleotides are TGTGCCAGTAGTCTATTAAAGACTAGACTTTCCTACAATGAGCAGTTCTTC.

For this clonotype: A much larger clone is a single base away; this may be a read error. V gene TRBV25-1 combines with J gene TRBJ2-4; 9 nucleotides line up with TRBD2. This CDR3 is built from 16 residues. The germline V gene has CDR1 MGHDK and CDR2 SYGVNS. The V segment lost 5 bases and the J segment 13 bases; nucleotides outside the gene matches: 18. CDR3 DNA: TGTGCCAGCAGTACGACCTCGGGACTAGCCTACAATGAGCAGTACTTC. Its translation is CASSTTSGLAYNEQYF.

V is TRBV10-1 and J is TRBJ1-2, with 7 positions matching TRBD1. The CDR3 extends over 13 amino acids. V gave up 5 bases and J gave up 4 bases; unmatched junction bases: 4. CDR1 WNHNN and CDR2 SYGVQD come from the germline V gene (reference sequence). The CDR3 DNA sequence: TGCGCCAGCAGTTTCGACAGGGCCTATGGCTACACCTTC. Amino acids: CASSFDRAYGYTF.

This clonotype appeared once. This chain connects TRBV19 to TRBJ2-1, with 10 bases matching TRBD2. The CDR3 length is 17 residues. V lost 3 bases and J lost 3; bases outside the gene matches: 8. CDR1 LNHDA and CDR2 SQIVND come from the germline V gene (reference sequence). CDR3 in DNA: TGTGCCAGTAGTATGCTGGAGGGGACTAGCGTCTACAATGAGCAGTTCTTC. Translation gives CASSMLEGTSVYNEQFF.

This clonotype was observed at least ten times. V usage is TRBV12-3 or TRBV12-4 and J usage is TRBJ1-5; a weak D match, TRBD1 (6 bases). V lost 3 bases to trimming and J lost 7 bases, with 10 bases between them. The CDR3 has 13 residues. This CDR3 reads CASSLTGLQPQHF. In DNA, the CDR3 is TGTGCCAGCAGTTTGACAGGACTCCAGCCCCAGCATTTT.

This clonotype has a count of ten or more. The J gene is TRBJ1-5, the V gene TRBV5-1; a weak D match, TRBD1 (5 bases). The V end was cut by 4 bases, the J end by 8 bases, with 16 bases between. In germline, CDR1 is SGHRS, CDR2 YFSETQ. The CDR3 runs 14 residues. CDR3 sequence reads: CASSPGGSGEPQHF. The DNA of the CDR3 is TGCGCCAGCAGCCCCGGGGGGTCGGGAGAGCCCCAGCATTTT.

This clonotype was observed a few times. The chain links TRBV28 to TRBJ1-2; D gene ambiguous. The CDR3 consists of 13 residues. Trimming removed 2 bases from V and 4 bases from J, with 8 bases in between. Germline values: CDR1 MDHEN, CDR2 SYDVKM. CDR3 nucleotide sequence: TGTGCCAGCAGTTTACGACTCAGCTATGGCTACACCTTC. It specifies CASSLRLSYGYTF.

This clonotype was observed at least ten times. The CDR3 spells CASSPRYKLAGGSYEQYF. CDR3 sequence (DNA): TGTGCCAGCAGCCCGAGATACAAACTAGCGGGAGGTTCCTACGAGCAGTACTTC. This rearrangement joins TRBV5-8 to TRBJ2-7; 12 bases map to TRBD2. The trim removed 4 bases at V and 1 base at J, leaving 12 bases unmatched. This CDR3 region has 18 residues. Germline CDR1 reads SGHTS; CDR2 reads YDEGEE.

Ten or more counts support this clonotype. The V call is TRBV10-3, the J call TRBJ2-4; 10 positions match TRBD2. CDR3 length: 17 amino acids. Germline V gene sequence: CDR1 ENHRY, CDR2 SYGVKD. With V trimmed by 0 bases and J by 0 bases, 2 bases remained unmatched. The CDR3 coding sequence is TGTGCCATCAGTGAGTCAGTAGCGGGAGGAGCCAAAAACATTCAGTACTTC. Encoded protein: CAISESVAGGAKNIQYF.

This clonotype was detected many times. The CDR3 region has the DNA TGTGCCAGCAGCTTAGATCCAGGAGGAACCGGGGAGCTGTTTTTT. Protein product: CASSLDPGGTGELFF. This sequence joins TRBV7-9 and TRBJ2-2, with D possibly being TRBD2 (5 bases). This CDR3 comprises 15 residues. V dropped 1 base and J dropped 5 bases, with 11 bases sitting between them. Per germline, CDR1 SEHNR and CDR2 FQNEAQ (reference sequence).

V is TRBV18 and J is TRBJ2-7, with TRBD1 matching over 7 bases. Germline CDR1 reads KGHSH; CDR2 reads LQKENI. V was pared by 6 bases and J by 4 bases, with 9 bases of the junction left unmatched. This CDR3 region has 14 residues. For the CDR3, the DNA is TGTGCCAGCTCCCCCTCGGGACAGACTTACGAGCAGTACTTC. It encodes CASSPSGQTYEQYF.

In this sample, this clonotype turned up a few times. One end of the junction fails to match germline, which may point to a read error. The V call is TRBV5-5, the J call TRBJ2-7; TRBD1 aligns across 11 bases. The CDR3 has 14 amino acids. Looked up from germline, CDR1 is SGHKS and CDR2 is YYEKEE (reference sequence). CDR3 in amino acids: CASGLGQGAYEQYF. CDR3 nucleotides: TGTGCCAGCGGCTTGGGACAGGGGGCCTACGAGCAGTACTTC. Full variable domain (outside the CDR3, taken from reference TRBV5-5 and TRBJ2-7): DAGVTQSPTHLIKTRGQQVTLRCSPISGHKSVSWYQQVLGQGPQFIFQYYEKEERGRGNFPDRFSARQFPNYSSELNVNALLLGDSALYLCASGLGQGAYEQYFGPGTRLTVT.

This clonotype was detected many times. V and J are TRBV28 and TRBJ2-7; D gene uncertain. The CDR3 runs to 11 residues. Trimming took 3 bases from V and 5 from J, leaving 5 bases between them. CDR1 and CDR2 from the germline V gene are MDHEN and SYDVKM. CDR3 coding DNA: TGTGCCAGCAGTTTCGATCACGAGCAGTACTTC. Residues: CASSFDHEQYF.

The sample holds a few counts of this clonotype. The chain employs TRBV19 and TRBJ1-5; 7 bases are a match to TRBD1. This CDR3 spans 19 amino acids. V was pared by 1 base and J by 0 bases, with 12 bases of the junction left unmatched. Germline V CDR1 and CDR2: LNHDA, SQIVND (reference sequence). The CDR3 loop reads CASSIVGTVIVDSNQPQHF. The CDR3 nucleotides read TGTGCCAGTAGTATAGTAGGGACAGTGATAGTAGATAGCAATCAGCCCCAGCATTTT.

At least ten counts were recorded for this clonotype. This chain uses TRBV19 with TRBJ1-1; 7 nucleotides agree with TRBD1. The CDR3 extends over 14 amino acids. Trimming cost V 3 bases and J 1 base; bases outside gene matches: 2. In germline, CDR1 is LNHDA, CDR2 SQIVND (reference sequence). The CDR3 protein is CASSIGTANTEAFF. The CDR3 nucleotides read TGTGCCAGTAGTATCGGGACAGCGAACACTGAAGCTTTCTTT. The full variable domain, rest sourced from reference TRBV19 and TRBJ1-1, is DGGITQSPKYLFRKEGQNVTLSCEQNLNHDAMYWYRQDPGQGLRLIYYSQIVNDFQKGDIAEGYSVSREKKESFPLTVTSAQKNPTAFYLCASSIGTANTEAFFGQGTRLTVV.

This clonotype was seen ten or more times. The chain combines TRBV15 with TRBJ1-1, with 7 bases matching TRBD1. Trimming at V came to 4 bases and at J to 0 bases, leaving 8 bases not matched to a gene. The CDR3 is made up of 16 amino acids. Germline V CDR1 and CDR2: LNHNV, YYDKDF (reference sequence). The CDR3: CATSIGQVRMNTEAFF. CDR3 nucleotide sequence: TGTGCCACCAGCATTGGACAGGTGCGGATGAACACTGAAGCTTTCTTT.